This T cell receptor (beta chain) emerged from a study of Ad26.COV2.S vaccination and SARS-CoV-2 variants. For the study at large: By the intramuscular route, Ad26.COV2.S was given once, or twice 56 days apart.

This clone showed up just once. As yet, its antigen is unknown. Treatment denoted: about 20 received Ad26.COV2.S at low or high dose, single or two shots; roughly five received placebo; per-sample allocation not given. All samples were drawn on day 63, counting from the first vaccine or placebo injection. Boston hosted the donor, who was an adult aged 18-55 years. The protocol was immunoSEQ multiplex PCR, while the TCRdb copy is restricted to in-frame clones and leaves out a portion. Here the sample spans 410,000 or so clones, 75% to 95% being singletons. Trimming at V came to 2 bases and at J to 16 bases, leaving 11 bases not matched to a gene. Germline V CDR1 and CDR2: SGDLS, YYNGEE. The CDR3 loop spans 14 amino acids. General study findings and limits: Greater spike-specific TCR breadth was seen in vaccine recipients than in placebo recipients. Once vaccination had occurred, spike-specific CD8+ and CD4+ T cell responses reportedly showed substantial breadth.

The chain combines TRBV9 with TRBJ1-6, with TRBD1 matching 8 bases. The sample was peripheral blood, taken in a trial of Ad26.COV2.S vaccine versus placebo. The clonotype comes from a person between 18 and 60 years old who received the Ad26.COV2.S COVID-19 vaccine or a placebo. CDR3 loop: CASSVGDLRTGLHF. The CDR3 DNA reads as TGTGCCAGCAGCGTCGGGGACCTTCGGACAGGGCTCCACTTT. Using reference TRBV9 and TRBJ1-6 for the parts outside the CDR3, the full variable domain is DSGVTQTPKHLITATGQRVTLRCSPRSGDLSVYWYQQSLDQGLQFLIQYYNGEERAKGNILERFSAQQFPDLHSELNLSSLELGDSALYFCASSVGDLRTGLHFGNGTRLTVT.